This T cell receptor (beta chain) was identified in a study of T cells of healthy individuals (dated 2018 in TCRdb). The CDR1 and CDR2 encoded by the germline V gene (reference sequence) are SEHNR and FQNEAQ. Spanning cysteine to phenylalanine, the CDR3 consists of 12 amino acids. CDR3 DNA is the only sequence kept; it has 36 bases, read in frame from the first base. To prepare the library, 5' RACE was applied. Data came from an Illumina MiSeq. Clones were called with MiXCR by TCRdb after fastp trimmed the public reads at Q25, and only in-frame beta chains were retained. Identical CDR3 protein sequences are pooled into one entry, listed with their most common genes and DNA. The sample table records 90,000 to 100,000 distinct CDR3 sequences; approximately 18% of these occur just once. Approximately 5.7% of the sample is taken by the ten largest. Concerning this clonotype: The antigen this receptor binds is unknown. At one boundary the junction diverges from the germline segment, which might be a read error.

The source of this sequence is a human donor in good health. The rearranged chain carries TRBV7-9 and TRBJ2-1; the D gene is perhaps TRBD1 or TRBD2, as each covers 6 bases. The nucleotides are TGTGCCAGCAGCTTAGGGACACGGGGGCCGATCTTC. Its protein product is CASSLGTRGPIF.